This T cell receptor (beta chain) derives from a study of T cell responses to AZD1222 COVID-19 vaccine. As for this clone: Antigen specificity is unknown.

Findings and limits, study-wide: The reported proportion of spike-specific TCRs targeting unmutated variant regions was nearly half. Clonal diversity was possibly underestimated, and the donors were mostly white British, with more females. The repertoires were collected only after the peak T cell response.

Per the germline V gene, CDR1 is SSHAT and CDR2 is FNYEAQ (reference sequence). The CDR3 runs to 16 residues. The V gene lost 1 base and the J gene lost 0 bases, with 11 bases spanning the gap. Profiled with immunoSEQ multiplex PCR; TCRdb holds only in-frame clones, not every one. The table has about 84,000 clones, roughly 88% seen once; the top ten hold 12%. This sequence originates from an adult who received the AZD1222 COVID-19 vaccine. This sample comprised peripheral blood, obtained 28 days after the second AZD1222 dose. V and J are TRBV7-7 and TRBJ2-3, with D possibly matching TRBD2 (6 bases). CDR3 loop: CASSLGASASTDTQYF. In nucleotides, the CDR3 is TGTGCCAGCAGCTTAGGGGCTAGCGCCAGCACAGATACGCAGTATTTT.